A selection of T cell receptor beta chains follows, all from one sample in a study of cytomegalovirus exposure and HLA in healthy donors. Assay used: immunoSEQ multiplex PCR; TCRdb lists only in-frame clones, some missing. The profile shows fewer than 130,000 clones, around 80% of them singletons. Input material: PBMCs. Receptors were obtained from a female donor in good health and CMV-seropositive. Both conserved end residues are part of each CDR3. A D gene is named only where the DNA matches it firmly.

CDR3 protein: CASSLVVGALGNEQFF
V gene: TRBV7-3
D gene: NA

CDR3 protein: CASSSRPGTGRYEQFF
V gene: TRBV5-8
D gene: TRBD1

CDR3 protein: CASRLSQGESTEAFF
V gene: TRBV7-9
D gene: TRBD1

CDR3 protein: CASSVEWGGTYNEQFF
V gene: TRBV9
D gene: TRBD2

CDR3 protein: CASSQSGQSSTEAFF
V gene: TRBV7-3
D gene: TRBD1

CDR3 protein: CASSLVSAGRSGYTF
V gene: TRBV7-9
D gene: NA

CDR3 protein: CASTSDRGPNEQFF
V gene: TRBV2
D gene: TRBD1

CDR3 protein: CSVKFGQGGNSPLHF
V gene: TRBV29-1
D gene: NA

CDR3 protein: CASTREVPREQYF
V gene: TRBV5-7
D gene: NA

CDR3 protein: CASRTGTTYEQYF
V gene: TRBV28
D gene: NA

CDR3 protein: CASSLGQGEQYF
V gene: TRBV28
D gene: TRBD1

CDR3 protein: CASSSAGTTLSYEQYF
V gene: TRBV7-2
D gene: TRBD2

CDR3 protein: CSSSSRVTGNTIYF
V gene: TRBV7-9
D gene: NA

CDR3 protein: CASSLGQRGNQETQYF
V gene: TRBV11-3
D gene: TRBD2

CDR3 protein: CSVGQTLGTEAFF
V gene: TRBV29-1
D gene: NA

CDR3 protein: CASSIDTSGLAGSSTDTQYF
V gene: TRBV19
D gene: TRBD2

CDR3 protein: CSVEAPAGARNEQFF
V gene: TRBV29-1
D gene: TRBD2

CDR3 protein: CSPRNTIARNQPQHF
V gene: TRBV29-1
D gene: NA

CDR3 protein: CALTWGPGLRVDTQYF
V gene: TRBV30
D gene: NA

CDR3 protein: CASSHTTGVGQPQHF
V gene: TRBV4-1
D gene: TRBD1

CDR3 protein: CASSWTSPKLGNEQFF
V gene: TRBV5-1
D gene: TRBD2

CDR3 protein: CASSPRTVREKLFF
V gene: TRBV28
D gene: NA

CDR3 protein: CASSLFEGVQPQHF
V gene: TRBV5-5
D gene: NA

CDR3 protein: CASSLEVAGFDEQYF
V gene: TRBV5-1
D gene: TRBD2

CDR3 protein: CASSELVPGELFF
V gene: TRBV6-1
D gene: NA

CDR3 protein: CASSRQGTNEKLFF
V gene: TRBV2
D gene: TRBD1

CDR3 protein: CASRLAGLNTGELFF
V gene: TRBV7-8
D gene: TRBD2

CDR3 protein: CASSFGSAGSGNTIYF
V gene: TRBV5-1
D gene: NA

CDR3 protein: CASSFNSLNYGYTF
V gene: TRBV6-5
D gene: NA

CDR3 protein: CASSSGGPRTEAFF
V gene: TRBV28
D gene: NA

CDR3 protein: CASSLTSGRASSYNEQFF
V gene: TRBV7-3
D gene: TRBD2

CDR3 protein: CASSLAGQGPDAFF
V gene: TRBV7-8
D gene: TRBD1

CDR3 protein: CASSGLPGQGSSYNSPLHF
V gene: TRBV6-1
D gene: TRBD1

CDR3 protein: CASSQQGANEKLFF
V gene: TRBV19
D gene: TRBD1

CDR3 protein: CASSQDSQGHNEQFF
V gene: TRBV4-3
D gene: TRBD1

CDR3 protein: CASSLARSGGYNEQFF
V gene: TRBV5-4
D gene: TRBD2

CDR3 protein: CASSLMPVSSYEQYF
V gene: TRBV5-1
D gene: NA

CDR3 protein: CASSKTGGDNQPQHF
V gene: TRBV10-2
D gene: TRBD1

CDR3 protein: CASSPPPQARQETQYF
V gene: TRBV2
D gene: NA

CDR3 protein: CASSVFQKTDTQYF
V gene: TRBV9
D gene: NA

CDR3 protein: CASSYSGQGVRAAQYF
V gene: TRBV7-9
D gene: TRBD1

CDR3 protein: CASSLGARTSSYEQYF
V gene: TRBV27
D gene: NA

CDR3 protein: CASSLPRDRANVLTF
V gene: TRBV9
D gene: NA

CDR3 protein: CASSLKLAGVDEQFF
V gene: TRBV7-7
D gene: TRBD2

CDR3 protein: CASSLFKGLASETQYF
V gene: TRBV5-4
D gene: TRBD2

CDR3 protein: CASSGTAVDEKLFF
V gene: TRBV2
D gene: NA

CDR3 protein: CASSPQQGLTDTQYF
V gene: TRBV7-2
D gene: TRBD1

CDR3 protein: CASSPPNREGTEAFF
V gene: TRBV18
D gene: NA

CDR3 protein: CASGRDTQNTEAFF
V gene: TRBV12-5
D gene: NA

CDR3 protein: CASSAPYNVLTF
V gene: TRBV2
D gene: NA

CDR3 protein: CAWSVPRGGGYGNQPQHF
V gene: TRBV30
D gene: NA

CDR3 protein: CASSYNGQGGEAFF
V gene: TRBV28
D gene: TRBD1